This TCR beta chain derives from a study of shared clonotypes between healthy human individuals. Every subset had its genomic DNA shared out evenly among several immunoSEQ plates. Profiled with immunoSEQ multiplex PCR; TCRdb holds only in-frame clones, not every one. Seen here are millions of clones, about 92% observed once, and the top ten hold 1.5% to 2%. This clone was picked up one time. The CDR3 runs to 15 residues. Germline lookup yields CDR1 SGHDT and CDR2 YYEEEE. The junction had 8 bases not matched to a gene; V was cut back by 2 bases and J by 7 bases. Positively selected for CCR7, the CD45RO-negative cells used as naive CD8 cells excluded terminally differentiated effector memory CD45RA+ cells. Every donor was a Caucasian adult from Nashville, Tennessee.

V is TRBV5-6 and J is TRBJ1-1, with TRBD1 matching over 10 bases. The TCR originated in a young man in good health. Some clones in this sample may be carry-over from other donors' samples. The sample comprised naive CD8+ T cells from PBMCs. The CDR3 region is CASSLPNDRGLEAFF. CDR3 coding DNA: TGTGCCAGCAGCTTACCTAATGACAGGGGGCTTGAAGCTTTCTTT.